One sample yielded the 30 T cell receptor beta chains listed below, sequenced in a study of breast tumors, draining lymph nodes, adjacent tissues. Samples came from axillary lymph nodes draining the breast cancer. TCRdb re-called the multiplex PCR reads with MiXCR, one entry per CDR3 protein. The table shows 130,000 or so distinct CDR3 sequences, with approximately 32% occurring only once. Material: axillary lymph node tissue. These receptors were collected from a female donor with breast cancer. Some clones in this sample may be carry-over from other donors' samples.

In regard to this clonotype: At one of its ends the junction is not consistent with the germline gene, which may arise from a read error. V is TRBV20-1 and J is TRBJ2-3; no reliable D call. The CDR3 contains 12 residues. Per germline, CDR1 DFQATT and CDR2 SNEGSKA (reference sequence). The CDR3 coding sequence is TGCAGTGCTGCGGACGGCACAGATACGCAGTACTTT. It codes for CSAADGTDTQYF.

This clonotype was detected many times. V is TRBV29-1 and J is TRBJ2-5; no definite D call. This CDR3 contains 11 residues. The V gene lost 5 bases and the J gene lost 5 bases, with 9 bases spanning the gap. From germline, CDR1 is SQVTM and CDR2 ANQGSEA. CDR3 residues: CSVRGAETQYF. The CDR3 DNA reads TGCAGCGTTAGAGGAGCGGAGACCCAGTACTTC.

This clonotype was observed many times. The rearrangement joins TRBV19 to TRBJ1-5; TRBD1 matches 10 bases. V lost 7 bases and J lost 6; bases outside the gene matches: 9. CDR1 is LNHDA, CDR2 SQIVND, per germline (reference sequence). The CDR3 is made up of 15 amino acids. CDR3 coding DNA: TGTGCCAGTACAATTACCGGGACAGGGGTTCAGCCCCAGCATTTT. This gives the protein CASTITGTGVQPQHF.

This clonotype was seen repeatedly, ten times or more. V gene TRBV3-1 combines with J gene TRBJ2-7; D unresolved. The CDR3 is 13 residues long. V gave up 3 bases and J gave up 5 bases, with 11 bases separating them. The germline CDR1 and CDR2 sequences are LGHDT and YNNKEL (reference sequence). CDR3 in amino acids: CASSHLYPNEQYF. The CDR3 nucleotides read TGTGCCAGCAGCCACCTATACCCCAACGAGCAGTACTTC.

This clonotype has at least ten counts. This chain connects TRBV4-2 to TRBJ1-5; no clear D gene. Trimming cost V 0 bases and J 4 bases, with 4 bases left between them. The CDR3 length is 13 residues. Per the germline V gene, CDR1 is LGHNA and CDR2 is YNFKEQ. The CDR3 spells CASSQERNQPQHF. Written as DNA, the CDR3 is TGTGCCAGCAGCCAAGAGAGGAATCAGCCCCAGCATTTT.

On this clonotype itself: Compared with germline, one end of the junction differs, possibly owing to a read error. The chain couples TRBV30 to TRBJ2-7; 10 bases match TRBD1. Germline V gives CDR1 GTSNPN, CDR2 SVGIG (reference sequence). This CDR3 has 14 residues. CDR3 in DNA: TGTGCCTGGAGTCGGACAGGGGGAGTCTACGAGCTGTGCTTC. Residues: CAWSRTGGVYELCF.

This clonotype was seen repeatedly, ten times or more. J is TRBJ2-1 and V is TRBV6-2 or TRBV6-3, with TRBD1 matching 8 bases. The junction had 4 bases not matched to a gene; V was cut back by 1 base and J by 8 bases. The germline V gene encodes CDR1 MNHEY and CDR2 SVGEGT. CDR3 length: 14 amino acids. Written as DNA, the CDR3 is TGTGCCAGCAGTTACTACGGACAGGGATATGAGCAGTTCTTC. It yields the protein CASSYYGQGYEQFF.

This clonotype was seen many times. CDR3: CSARDFRRLEGKLFF. The CDR3 bases are TGCAGTGCTAGAGATTTCCGACGCCTCGAGGGGAAACTGTTTTTT. The V gene is TRBV20-1, the J gene TRBJ1-4; possible D gene TRBD1, 5 bases. The CDR3 totals 15 residues. In germline, CDR1 is DFQATT, CDR2 SNEGSKA (reference sequence). V was trimmed by 0 bases and J by 11 bases, leaving 19 bases between them.

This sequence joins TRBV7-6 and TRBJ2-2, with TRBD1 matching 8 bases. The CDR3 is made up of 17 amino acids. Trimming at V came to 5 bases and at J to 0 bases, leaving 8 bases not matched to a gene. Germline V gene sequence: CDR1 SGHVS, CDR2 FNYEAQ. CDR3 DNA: TGTGCCAGCAGCACCACAGGGACAGGAGCGAACACCGGGGAGCTGTTTTTT. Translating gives CASSTTGTGANTGELFF.

This chain's CDR3 is CASSIVPGRTEAFF. The CDR3 coding sequence is TGTGCCAGTAGTATAGTGCCAGGGAGGACTGAAGCTTTCTTT. The chain recombines TRBV19 with TRBJ1-1, with D tentatively TRBD1 (5 bases). Germline CDR1 is LNHDA and CDR2 is SQIVND (reference sequence). With 1 base removed from V and 5 bases from J, the gap between germline ends came to 11 bases. CDR3 size: 14 residues.

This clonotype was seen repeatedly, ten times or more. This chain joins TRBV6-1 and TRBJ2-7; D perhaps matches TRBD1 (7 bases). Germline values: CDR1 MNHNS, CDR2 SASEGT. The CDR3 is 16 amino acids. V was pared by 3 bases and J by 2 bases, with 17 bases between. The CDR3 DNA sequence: TGTGCCAGCAGTGAGATGGTGGCAGGGGGGCCCTACGAGCAGTACGTC. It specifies CASSEMVAGGPYEQYV.

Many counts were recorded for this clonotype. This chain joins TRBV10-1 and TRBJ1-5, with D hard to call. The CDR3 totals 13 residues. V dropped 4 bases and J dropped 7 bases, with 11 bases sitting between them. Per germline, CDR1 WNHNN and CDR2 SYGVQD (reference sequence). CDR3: CASSVTWPQPQHF. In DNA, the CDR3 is TGCGCCAGCAGTGTGACATGGCCCCAGCCCCAGCATTTT.

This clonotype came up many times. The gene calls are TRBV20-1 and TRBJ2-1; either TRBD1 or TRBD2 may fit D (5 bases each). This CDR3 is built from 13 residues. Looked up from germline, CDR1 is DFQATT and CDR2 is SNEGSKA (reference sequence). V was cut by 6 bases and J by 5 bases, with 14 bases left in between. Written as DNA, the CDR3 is TGCAGTGCCTGGGACGCAGGAGACAATGAGCAGTTCTTC. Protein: CSAWDAGDNEQFF.

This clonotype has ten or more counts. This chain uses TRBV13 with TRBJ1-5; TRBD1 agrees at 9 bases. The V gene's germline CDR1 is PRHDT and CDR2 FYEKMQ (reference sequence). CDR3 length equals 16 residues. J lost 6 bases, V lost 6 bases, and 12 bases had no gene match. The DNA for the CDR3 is TGTGCCAGCAGGTCCCGTACAGGGGGCGTTTTTCAGCCCCAGCATTTT. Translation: CASRSRTGGVFQPQHF.

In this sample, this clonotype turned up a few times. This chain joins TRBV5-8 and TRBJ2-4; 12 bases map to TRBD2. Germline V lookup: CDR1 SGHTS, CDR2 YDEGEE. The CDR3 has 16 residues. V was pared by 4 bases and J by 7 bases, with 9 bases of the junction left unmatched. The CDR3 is CASSQASGGARNIQYF. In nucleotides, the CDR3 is TGTGCCAGCAGCCAAGCTAGCGGGGGGGCCAGGAACATTCAGTACTTC. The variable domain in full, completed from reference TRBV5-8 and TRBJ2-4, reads EAGVTQSPTHLIKTRGQQATLRCSPISGHTSVYWYQQALGLGLQFLLWYDEGEERNRGNFPPRFSGRQFPNYSSELNVNALELEDSALYLCASSQASGGARNIQYFGAGTRLSVL.

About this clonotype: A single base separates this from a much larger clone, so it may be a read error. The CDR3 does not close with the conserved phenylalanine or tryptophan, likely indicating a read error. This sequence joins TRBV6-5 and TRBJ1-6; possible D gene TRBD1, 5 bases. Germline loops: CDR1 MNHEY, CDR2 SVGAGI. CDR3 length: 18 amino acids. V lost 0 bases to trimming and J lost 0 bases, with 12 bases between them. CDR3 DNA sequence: TGTGCCAGCAGTTACTCCGGGACTCGGAGCTCCTATAATTCACCCCTCCACCTT. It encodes CASSYSGTRSSYNSPLHL.

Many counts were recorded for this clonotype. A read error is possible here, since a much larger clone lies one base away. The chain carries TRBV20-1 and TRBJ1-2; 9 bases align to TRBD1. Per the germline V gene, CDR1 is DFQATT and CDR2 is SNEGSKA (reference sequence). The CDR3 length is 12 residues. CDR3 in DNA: TGCAGTGCTAGACGGACAGGGGATGGCTCCACCTTC. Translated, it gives CSARRTGDGSTF.

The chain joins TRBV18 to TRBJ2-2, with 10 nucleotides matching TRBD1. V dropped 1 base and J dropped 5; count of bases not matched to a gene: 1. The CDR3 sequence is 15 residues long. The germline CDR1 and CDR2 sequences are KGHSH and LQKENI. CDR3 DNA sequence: TGTGCCAGCTCACCACGACAGGGGGCTACCGGGGAGCTGTTTTTT. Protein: CASSPRQGATGELFF.

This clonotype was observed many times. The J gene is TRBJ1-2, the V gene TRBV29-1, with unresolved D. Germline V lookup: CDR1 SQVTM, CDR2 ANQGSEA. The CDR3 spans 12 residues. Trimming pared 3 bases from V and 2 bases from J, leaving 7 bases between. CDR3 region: CSVDSLNYGYTF. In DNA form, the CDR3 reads TGCAGCGTTGATTCCCTGAACTATGGCTACACCTTC.

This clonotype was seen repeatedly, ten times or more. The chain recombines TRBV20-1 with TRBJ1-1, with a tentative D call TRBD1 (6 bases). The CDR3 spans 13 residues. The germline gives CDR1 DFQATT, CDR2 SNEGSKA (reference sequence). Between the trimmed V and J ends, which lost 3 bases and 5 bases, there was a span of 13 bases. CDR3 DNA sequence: TGCAGTGCTAGGGCAGGGGTACGGACTGAAGCTTTCTTT. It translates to CSARAGVRTEAFF.

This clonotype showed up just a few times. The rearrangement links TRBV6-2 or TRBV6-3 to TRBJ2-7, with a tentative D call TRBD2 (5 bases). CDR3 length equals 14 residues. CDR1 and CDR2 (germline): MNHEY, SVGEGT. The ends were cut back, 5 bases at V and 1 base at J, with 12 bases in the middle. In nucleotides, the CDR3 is TGTGCCAGCAGTCTCGGACTTGCATCCTACGAGCAGTACGTC. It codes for CASSLGLASYEQYV.

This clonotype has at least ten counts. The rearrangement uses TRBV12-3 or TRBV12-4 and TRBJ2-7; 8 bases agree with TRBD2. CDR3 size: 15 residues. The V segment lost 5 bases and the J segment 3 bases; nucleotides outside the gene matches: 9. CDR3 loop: CASSRGVAGIYEQYF. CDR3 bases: TGTGCCAGCAGTCGAGGGGTAGCGGGAATCTACGAGCAGTACTTC.

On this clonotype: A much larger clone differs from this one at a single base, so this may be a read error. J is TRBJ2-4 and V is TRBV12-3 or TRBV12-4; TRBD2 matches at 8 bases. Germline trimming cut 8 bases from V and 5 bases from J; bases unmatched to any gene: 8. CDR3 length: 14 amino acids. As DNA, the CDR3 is TGTGCCAGCGGCCATACGGGGGGGGAAAACATTCAGTACTTC. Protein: CASGHTGGENIQYF.

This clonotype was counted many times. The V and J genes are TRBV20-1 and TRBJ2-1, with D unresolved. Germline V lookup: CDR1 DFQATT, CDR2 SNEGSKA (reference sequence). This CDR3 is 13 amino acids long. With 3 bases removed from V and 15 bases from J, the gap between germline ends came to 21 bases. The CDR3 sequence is CSASIPENPLPFF. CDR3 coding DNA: TGCAGTGCTAGTATTCCGGAAAACCCGCTGCCGTTCTTC.

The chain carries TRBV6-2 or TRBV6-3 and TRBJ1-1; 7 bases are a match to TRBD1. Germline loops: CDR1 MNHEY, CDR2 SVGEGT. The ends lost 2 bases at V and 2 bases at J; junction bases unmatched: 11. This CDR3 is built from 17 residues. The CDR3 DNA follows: TGTGCCAGCAGTTACAATACCCGGGGACAGACCAACACTGAAGCTTTCTTT. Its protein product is CASSYNTRGQTNTEAFF.

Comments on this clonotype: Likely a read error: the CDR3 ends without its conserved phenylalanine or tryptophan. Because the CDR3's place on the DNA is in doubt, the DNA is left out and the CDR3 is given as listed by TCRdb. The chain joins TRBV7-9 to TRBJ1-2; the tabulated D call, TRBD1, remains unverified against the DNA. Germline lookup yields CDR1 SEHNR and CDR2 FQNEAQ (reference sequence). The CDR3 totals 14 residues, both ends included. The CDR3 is CASNVAGAGYGSTL.

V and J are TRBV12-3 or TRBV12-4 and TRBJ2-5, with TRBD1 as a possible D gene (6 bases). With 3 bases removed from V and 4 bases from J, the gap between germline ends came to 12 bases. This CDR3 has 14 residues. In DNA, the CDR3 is TGTGCCAGCAGTTTCACGGGACAAGGAGAGACCCAGTACTTC. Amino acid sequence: CASSFTGQGETQYF.

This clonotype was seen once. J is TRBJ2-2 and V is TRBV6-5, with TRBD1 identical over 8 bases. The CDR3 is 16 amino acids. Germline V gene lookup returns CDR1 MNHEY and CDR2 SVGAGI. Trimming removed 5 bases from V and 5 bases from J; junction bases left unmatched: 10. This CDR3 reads CASSHPYRGSTGELFF. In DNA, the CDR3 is TGTGCCAGCAGTCACCCGTACAGGGGGTCTACCGGGGAGCTGTTTTTT.

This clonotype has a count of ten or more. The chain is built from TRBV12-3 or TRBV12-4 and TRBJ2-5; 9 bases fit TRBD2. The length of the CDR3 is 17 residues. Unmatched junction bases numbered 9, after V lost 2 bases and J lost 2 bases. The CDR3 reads CASSLNSRGGRQETQYF. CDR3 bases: TGTGCCAGCAGTTTAAATTCGCGGGGGGGCCGTCAAGAGACCCAGTACTTC.

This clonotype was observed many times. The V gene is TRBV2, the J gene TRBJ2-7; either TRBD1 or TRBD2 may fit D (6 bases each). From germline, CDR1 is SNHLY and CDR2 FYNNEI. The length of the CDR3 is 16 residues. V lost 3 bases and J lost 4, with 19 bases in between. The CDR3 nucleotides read TGTGCCAGCAGTGATAGGGGGACTCAAAAGGGGTACGAGCAGTACTTC. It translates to CASSDRGTQKGYEQYF. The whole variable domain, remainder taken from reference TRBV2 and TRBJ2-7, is EPEVTQTPSHQVTQMGQEVILRCVPISNHLYFYWYRQILGQKVEFLVSFYNNEISEKSEIFDDQFSVERPDGSNFTLKIRSTKLEDSAMYFCASSDRGTQKGYEQYFGPGTRLTVT.